Listed below are T cell receptor beta chains from one sample, sequenced in a study of chemoradiotherapy in HPV16-positive cancers. Here immunoSEQ multiplex PCR was the method, and the copy in TCRdb shows in-frame clones only, minus some. The sample yields around 13,000 clones, about 85% seen once. Here the sequenced sample was blood, taken from a patient who underwent chemoradiotherapy. The receptors shown here come from a human donor with HPV-associated anogenital cancer. Both conserved end residues are part of each CDR3. Fields, in order: V gene, J gene, D gene, clone size, CDR3 DNA, CDR3 protein. A D gene is named only where the DNA matches it firmly. Rows give clone size only sometimes, using once, few, many, or a class for an expanded clone.

V gene: TRBV5-1
J gene: TRBJ2-1
D gene: TRBD2
clone size: NA
CDR3 DNA: TGCGCCAGCAGCGGTGGACTAGCGGGGGGTGAGGAGCAGTTCTTC
CDR3 protein: CASSGGLAGGEEQFF

V gene: TRBV7-9
J gene: TRBJ1-1
D gene: TRBD1
clone size: NA
CDR3 DNA: TGTGCCAGCAGCTTAGGTTTAGGGGGCGGAAGCACTGAAGCTTTCTTT
CDR3 protein: CASSLGLGGGSTEAFF

V gene: TRBV7-2
J gene: TRBJ2-3
D gene: TRBD2
clone size: NA
CDR3 DNA: TGTGCCAGCAGCCCCCGCGGGGGGGGGCTCTCCCCATTCGCGCAGTATTTT
CDR3 protein: CASSPRGGGLSPFAQYF

V gene: TRBV28
J gene: TRBJ1-4
D gene: TRBD1
clone size: NA
CDR3 DNA: TGTGCCAGCAGCCTTAGATGGGACAGGGGATACCTTGCAACTAATGAAAAACTGTTTTTT
CDR3 protein: CASSLRWDRGYLATNEKLFF

V gene: TRBV30
J gene: TRBJ1-2
D gene: NA
clone size: NA
CDR3 DNA: TGTGCCTGGAGTGTACTCTATGGCTACACCTTC
CDR3 protein: CAWSVLYGYTF

V gene: TRBV30
J gene: TRBJ1-2
D gene: NA
clone size: few
CDR3 DNA: TGTGCCTGGAGTGAGTTCACAAGAACTAACTATGGCTACACCTTC
CDR3 protein: CAWSEFTRTNYGYTF

V gene: TRBV29-1
J gene: TRBJ2-1
D gene: TRBD2
clone size: NA
CDR3 DNA: TGCAGCGTTGTCCTAGCGGGCAATGAGCAGTTCTTC
CDR3 protein: CSVVLAGNEQFF

V gene: TRBV10-3
J gene: TRBJ1-4
D gene: NA
clone size: NA
CDR3 DNA: TGTGCCATCGGAATGACTGACGAAAAACTGTTTTTT
CDR3 protein: CAIGMTDEKLFF

V gene: TRBV5-6
J gene: TRBJ2-7
D gene: NA
clone size: NA
CDR3 DNA: TGTGCCAGCAGCTTGGGGGGCGGAGGGGACTACGAGCAGTACTTC
CDR3 protein: CASSLGGGGDYEQYF

V gene: TRBV5-1
J gene: TRBJ2-1
D gene: NA
clone size: NA
CDR3 DNA: TGCGCCAGCAGCTTGGAGCAGGGGGGATCTACGTATGAGCAGTTCTTC
CDR3 protein: CASSLEQGGSTYEQFF

V gene: TRBV6-5
J gene: TRBJ1-6
D gene: NA
clone size: NA
CDR3 DNA: TGTGCCAGCAGACGCCTCAATGATAATTCACCCCTCCACTTT
CDR3 protein: CASRRLNDNSPLHF

V gene: TRBV7-8
J gene: TRBJ2-1
D gene: TRBD2
clone size: NA
CDR3 DNA: TGTGCCAGCAGCTTAGTCTTGGGGACTAGCGGGGAGTGGAATGAGCAGTTCTTC
CDR3 protein: CASSLVLGTSGEWNEQFF

V gene: TRBV28
J gene: TRBJ1-2
D gene: TRBD1
clone size: NA
CDR3 DNA: TGTGCCAGCACCACAGGGGGCTATAACTATGGCTACACCTTC
CDR3 protein: CASTTGGYNYGYTF

V gene: TRBV7-2
J gene: TRBJ2-1
D gene: NA
clone size: NA
CDR3 DNA: TGTGCCAGCATCCCGTACAATGAGCAGTTCTTC
CDR3 protein: CASIPYNEQFF

V gene: TRBV5-4
J gene: TRBJ1-1
D gene: NA
clone size: NA
CDR3 DNA: TGTGCCAGCAGCTTGCCCGACACTGAAGCTTTCTTT
CDR3 protein: CASSLPDTEAFF

V gene: TRBV7-2
J gene: TRBJ2-3
D gene: TRBD2
clone size: NA
CDR3 DNA: TGTGCCAGCAGCTTAGCTTATAGCGGGGGGAGTCGGGATACGCAGTATTTT
CDR3 protein: CASSLAYSGGSRDTQYF

V gene: TRBV7-2
J gene: TRBJ2-1
D gene: NA
clone size: NA
CDR3 DNA: TGTGCCAGCAGCCTGATGGTCAGCTCCTACAATGAGCAGTTCTTC
CDR3 protein: CASSLMVSSYNEQFF

V gene: TRBV5-1
J gene: TRBJ2-3
D gene: TRBD2
clone size: NA
CDR3 DNA: TGCGCCAGTCTATCTAGCGGGGGGTCGGATACGCAGTATTTT
CDR3 protein: CASLSSGGSDTQYF

V gene: TRBV6-5
J gene: TRBJ1-1
D gene: NA
clone size: NA
CDR3 DNA: TGTGCCAGCAGTTACGCAACCTCGCCGGGGGGCACTGAAGCTTTCTTT
CDR3 protein: CASSYATSPGGTEAFF